This TCR beta chain appears in the sequencing data of a study of T-cell reconstitution after alpha-beta-depleted transplantation in children. This clonotype was seen many times. Its antigen is not known. Trimming pared 6 bases from V and 6 bases from J, leaving 15 bases between. The V gene's germline CDR1 is DFQATT and CDR2 SNEGSKA (reference sequence). This CDR3 has 13 residues. The study, taken as a whole, reports: In some patients, recipient T cells and intrathymic progenitors surviving conditioning explained high day-60 diversity. About two months after transplant, alpha-beta T cells reportedly came from several hundred expanded graft clones. At the one-year point after transplant, T-cell counts and TCRbeta diversity were found to come mostly from T cells that had been newly produced.

Unique molecular identifiers were incorporated when the TCRbeta library was constructed. TCRdb re-derived calls from the PCR reads in MiXCR, one entry per CDR3 protein. The sample includes 700,000 or so distinct CDR3 sequences, roughly 14% of them seen just once. The source is a girl aged 2 to 10 with congenital amegakaryocytic thrombocytopenia, due to receive a stem cell transplant. Sequencing used PBMCs, obtained before TCRalphabeta/CD19-depleted stem cell transplant. The chain links TRBV20-1 to TRBJ2-1, with D hard to call. The CDR3 protein is CSATHTEFNEQFF. CDR3 coding DNA: TGCAGTGCGACCCATACGGAGTTCAATGAGCAGTTCTTC.